This T cell receptor (beta chain) was sequenced in a study of cytomegalovirus exposure and HLA in healthy donors. Findings and caveats of the study: Differences between HLA loci emerged in a later analysis of TCR association rates, with DRB1 most and HLA-C fewest.

The PCR ran on 60 Vbeta and 13 Jbeta primers. Sequencing used immunoSEQ multiplex PCR; TCRdb keeps in-frame clones, though not all of them. The table includes about 230,000 clones, around 80% detected once. About this clone: Antigen specificity is unknown.

This CDR3 has 15 residues. Germline V gene sequence: CDR1 MNHNS, CDR2 SASEGT. The ends were cut back, 2 bases at V and 2 bases at J, with 13 bases in the middle. The V and J genes are TRBV6-1 and TRBJ2-7, with a tentative D call TRBD2 (5 bases). Sequencing was performed on PBMCs. The receptor was derived from a woman aged 35 to 49 in good health and CMV-seronegative. The CDR3 nucleotides are TGTGCCAGCAGTGAAAGTGTGAGGGTCACCTACGAGCAGTACTTC. It encodes CASSESVRVTYEQYF.